The clone carrying this T cell receptor beta chain was recorded many times. Its antigen is not known. The CDR3 is 13 amino acids. From germline, CDR1 is SEHNR and CDR2 FQNEAQ (reference sequence). J was trimmed by 4 bases and V by 5 bases; bases with no gene match: 4. Uncontrolled infections, other autoimmune diseases, pregnancy or lactation led to exclusion of patients. These data come from a study of T cells in Graves' hyperthyroidism and ophthalmopathy. Whole-study results and caveats: Blood also contained most expanded thyroid clonotypes above 0.001. Stable hyperthyroidism and ophthalmopathy were separated using 13 V-J signatures.

RNA transcripts yielded amplified TCR beta CDR3 regions. First-round RT-PCR of the TCR CDR3 relied on the HTBI primer set. Using its own MiXCR run on the multiplex PCR reads, TCRdb lists one record per CDR3 protein. The table includes fewer than 500,000 distinct CDR3 sequences, roughly 14% detected once. The receptor comes from a man younger than 35 with Graves' ophthalmopathy. The chain uses TRBV7-9 and TRBJ1-2; TRBD1 matches 7 bases. The sequencing input was blood. CDR3 region: CASSAPGGYGYTF. The CDR3 coding sequence is TGTGCCAGCAGCGCCCCAGGGGGCTATGGCTACACCTTC.